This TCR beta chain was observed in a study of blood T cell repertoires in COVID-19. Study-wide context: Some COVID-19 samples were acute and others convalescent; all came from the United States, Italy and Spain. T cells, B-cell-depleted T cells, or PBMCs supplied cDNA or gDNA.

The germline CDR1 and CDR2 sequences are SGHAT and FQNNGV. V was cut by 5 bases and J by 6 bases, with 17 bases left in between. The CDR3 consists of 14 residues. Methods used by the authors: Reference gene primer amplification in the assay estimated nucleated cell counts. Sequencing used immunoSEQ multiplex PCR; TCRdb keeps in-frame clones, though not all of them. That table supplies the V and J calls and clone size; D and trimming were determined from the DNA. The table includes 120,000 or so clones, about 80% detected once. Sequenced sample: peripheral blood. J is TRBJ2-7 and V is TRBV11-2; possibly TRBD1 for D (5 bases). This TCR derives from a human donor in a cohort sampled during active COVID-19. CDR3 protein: CASSPVRGPVEQYF. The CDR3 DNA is TGTGCCAGCAGCCCAGTTAGGGGCCCCGTCGAGCAGTACTTC.